This is a list of T cell receptor beta chains from one sample in a study of human thymus T cells. Only in-frame clones appear in the TCRdb table, and some are missing; sequencing was by immunoSEQ multiplex PCR. The sample contains 75,000 to 90,000 clones, nearly 98% of which appear only once. Sequences were obtained from thymus tissue. These receptors originate from a boy under three years old with a congenital heart defect but otherwise immunologically healthy. CDR3s include the opening cysteine and the closing phenylalanine or tryptophan. The D gene is left open where the match is weak. The size entry is marked missing in some rows and otherwise reads once, few, many or a size class.

>.|TRBJ2-7|.|TRBV6-1
CASSYGWRTYF
TGTGCCAGCAGTTACGGGTGGAGGACGTACTTC
>.|TRBJ2-1|TRBD2|TRBV2
CASSETAIAGEQFF
TGTGCCAGCAGTGAAACGGCCATAGCGGGCGAGCAGTTCTTC
>.|TRBJ2-1|TRBD1|TRBV29-1
CGATGQGAGNEQFF
TGCGGGGCCACGGGGCAGGGGGCGGGGAATGAGCAGTTCTTC
>.|TRBJ1-6|.|TRBV4-1
CASSQSGANNSPLHF
TGCGCCAGCAGCCAATCAGGGGCAAATAATTCACCCCTCCACTTT
>.|TRBJ2-5|.|TRBV5-4
CASSRLGGSRQTQYF
TGTGCCAGCAGCAGACTCGGTGGGAGTAGACAGACCCAGTACTTC
>.|TRBJ2-7|TRBD2|TRBV7-2
CASSLARLAGSYEQYF
TGTGCCAGCAGCTTAGCTCGACTAGCGGGCTCCTACGAGCAGTACTTC
>.|TRBJ1-1|.|TRBV7-2
CASSSSSWGDTEAFF
TGTGCCAGCAGCTCCTCTTCATGGGGCGACACTGAAGCTTTCTTT
>.|TRBJ2-5|TRBD1|TRBV7-7
CASSLGTGGIETQYF
TGTGCCAGCAGCTTAGGGACAGGGGGCATAGAGACCCAGTACTTC
>.|TRBJ2-1|TRBD2|TRBV11-3
CASSSHTSASGSSYNEQFF
TGTGCCAGCAGCTCCCACACTAGCGCCTCAGGAAGCTCCTACAATGAGCAGTTCTTC
>.|TRBJ1-6|.|TRBV27
CASSLSWGYNSPLHF
TGTGCCAGCAGTTTATCTTGGGGTTATAATTCACCCCTCCACTTT
>once|TRBJ2-6|.|TRBV19
CASIAVGSGANVLTF
TGTGCCAGTATCGCAGTGGGCTCTGGGGCCAACGTCCTGACTTTC
>.|TRBJ2-7|TRBD2|TRBV10-3
CAISVRVGSGESSYEQYF
TGTGCCATCAGTGTTAGGGTCGGTAGCGGGGAGAGCTCCTACGAGCAGTACTTC
>.|TRBJ2-7|.|TRBV14
CASSQDGPAPLYEQYF
TGTGCCAGCAGCCAAGATGGTCCGGCCCCTCTCTACGAGCAGTACTTC
>.|TRBJ2-1|TRBD2|TRBV4-2
CASSQDYLASGLQDNEQFF
TGTGCCAGCAGCCAAGATTATTTGGCTAGCGGGCTTCAAGACAATGAGCAGTTCTTC
>once|TRBJ1-5|.|TRBV28
CALQASNQPQHF
TGTGCCTTACAGGCGTCCAATCAGCCCCAGCATTTT
>.|TRBJ2-2|.|TRBV10-3
CAISENAYNCRDTGELFF
TGTGCCATCAGTGAGAACGCCTATAATTGCAGGGACACCGGGGAGCTGTTTTTT
>.|TRBJ2-3|.|TRBV10-3
CAISPLRGVDTQYF
TGTGCCATCAGTCCACTAAGGGGGGTAGATACGCAGTATTTT
>.|TRBJ1-2|TRBD1|TRBV9
CASRGTGHKNYGYTF
TGTGCCAGCAGAGGGACAGGACATAAAAACTATGGCTACACCTTC
>.|TRBJ2-5|TRBD2|TRBV5-1
CASSLAGGPETQYF
TGCGCCAGCAGCTTAGCGGGGGGGCCAGAGACCCAGTACTTC
>.|TRBJ2-4|.|TRBV2
CASSEGPPTDLAKNIQYF
TGTGCCAGCAGTGAAGGGCCGCCGACAGATCTAGCCAAAAACATTCAGTACTTC
>.|TRBJ2-1|.|TRBV19
CASSIRAPYNEQFF
TGTGCCAGTAGTATCCGGGCCCCCTACAATGAGCAGTTCTTC
>.|TRBJ2-5|.|TRBV30
CAWSVRAVYQETQYF
TGTGCCTGGAGTGTACGGGCAGTATACCAAGAGACCCAGTACTTC
>.|TRBJ2-7|.|TRBV6-1
CASSEALLAGLSYEQYF
TGTGCCAGCAGTGAAGCGCTTCTGGCCGGACTCTCCTACGAGCAGTACTTC
>.|TRBJ1-3|TRBD1|TRBV4-1
CASSQDRIIQGLIPLWNTIYF
TGCGCCAGCAGCCAAGATAGGATTATACAGGGGCTAATTCCGCTCTGGAACACCATATATTTT
>.|TRBJ1-5|.|TRBV25-1
CASSSGQENQPQHF
TGTGCCAGCAGTAGCGGGCAAGAGAATCAGCCCCAGCATTTT
>.|TRBJ2-4|TRBD1|TRBV19
CASSLTPGTGEPKNIQYF
TGTGCCAGTAGTCTCACCCCCGGGACAGGCGAACCCAAAAACATTCAGTACTTC
>.|TRBJ1-3|.|TRBV2
CASNWPDPLSGNTIYF
TGTGCCAGCAATTGGCCCGACCCCCTCTCTGGAAACACCATATATTTT
>.|TRBJ1-5|TRBD1|TRBV5-4
CASSPAGQVLNQPQHF
TGTGCCAGCAGCCCAGCGGGACAGGTACTTAATCAGCCCCAGCATTTT
>once|TRBJ2-5|.|TRBV10-1
CASRGREETQYF
TGCGCCAGCAGGGGACGGGAAGAGACCCAGTACTTC
>once|TRBJ1-1|.|TRBV7-9
CASSVGRARVVNTEAFF
TGTGCCAGCAGCGTTGGGAGGGCGAGGGTGGTGAACACTGAAGCTTTCTTT
>.|TRBJ2-3|.|TRBV25-1
CASNYGRSTQYF
TGTGCCAGCAACTACGGACGCTCTACGCAGTATTTT
>.|TRBJ2-5|TRBD2|TRBV12-5
CASGRSGEGETQYF
TGTGCTAGTGGCCGAAGCGGGGAAGGAGAGACCCAGTACTTC
>.|TRBJ1-1|.|TRBV4-3
CASSQVVGALNTEAFF
TGCGCCAGCAGCCAAGTGGTGGGGGCTCTAAACACTGAAGCTTTCTTT
>.|TRBJ2-3|.|TRBV7-3
CASSLRPPGGTDTQYF
TGTGCCAGCAGCTTACGACCCCCTGGGGGCACAGATACGCAGTATTTT
>.|TRBJ2-1|.|TRBV4-1
CASSQQTRVIEQFF
TGCGCCAGCAGCCAACAAACTAGAGTCATTGAGCAGTTCTTC
>.|TRBJ1-1|.|TRBV7-9
CASSLWLNTEAFF
TGTGCCAGCAGCTTATGGCTGAACACTGAAGCTTTCTTT
>.|TRBJ1-1|TRBD1|TRBV4-3
CAAGQIRVGDREGNMNTEAFF
TGCGCCGCGGGGCAGATAAGGGTTGGGGACAGGGAGGGAAACATGAACACTGAAGCTTTCTTT
>.|TRBJ2-7|.|TRBV5-4
CASSRPGRPYEQYF
TGTGCCAGCAGCCGCCCGGGACGGCCCTACGAGCAGTACTTC
>.|TRBJ1-1|.|TRBV7-8
CASSLGGFRSNTEAFF
TGTGCCAGCAGCTTAGGGGGCTTTCGGTCGAACACTGAAGCTTTCTTT
>.|TRBJ2-1|.|TRBV2
CASSDSRVQGFYNEQFF
TGTGCCAGCAGCGATAGCCGGGTCCAGGGGTTCTACAATGAGCAGTTCTTC
>.|TRBJ2-5|TRBD2|TRBV6-1
CASSDGREGGETQYF
TGTGCCAGCAGTGATGGACGGGAGGGTGGGGAGACCCAGTACTTC
>.|TRBJ2-7|.|TRBV28
CASTETGEGGQYF
TGTGCCAGCACCGAAACAGGGGAGGGAGGGCAGTACTTC
>once|TRBJ1-3|.|TRBV28
CASSPGVRYSGNTIYF
TGTGCCAGCAGTCCAGGGGTCCGCTACTCTGGAAACACCATATATTTT
>.|TRBJ2-7|.|TRBV11-2
CASRGESPYEQYF
TGTGCCAGCCGAGGGGAGTCTCCCTACGAGCAGTACTTC
>.|TRBJ1-1|.|TRBV30
CAWSAGGKVNTEAFF
TGTGCCTGGAGTGCGGGGGGCAAAGTGAACACTGAAGCTTTCTTT
>.|TRBJ2-5|TRBD2|TRBV10-3
CAISDGVPPLRLAGETQYF
TGTGCCATCAGTGATGGGGTCCCTCCTTTGAGACTAGCGGGAGAGACCCAGTACTTC
>.|TRBJ2-3|.|TRBV6-1
CASSPVGNTQYF
TGTGCCAGCAGTCCAGTTGGAAATACGCAGTATTTT
>.|TRBJ2-5|.|TRBV15
CATSSLRGNQETQYF
TGTGCCACCAGCAGCCTGAGGGGGAACCAAGAGACCCAGTACTTC
>.|TRBJ2-1|TRBD2|TRBV11-2
CASSLGTSGPSSYNEQFF
TGTGCCAGCAGCTTAGGGACTAGCGGGCCGAGCTCCTACAATGAGCAGTTCTTC
>.|TRBJ2-7|.|TRBV19
CASSPGPPVFYEQYF
TGTGCCAGTAGCCCGGGACCGCCCGTTTTCTACGAGCAGTACTTC
>.|TRBJ2-5|TRBD2|TRBV5-6
CASGSVRGRDLNQETQYF
TGTGCCAGCGGGTCGGTGCGCGGGAGGGACTTAAACCAAGAGACCCAGTACTTC
>.|TRBJ2-5|.|TRBV6-1
CASSEIAEDQETQYF
TGTGCCAGCAGTGAAATAGCGGAGGATCAAGAGACCCAGTACTTC
>.|TRBJ2-7|.|TRBV12-5
CASGLSLGGGEYEQYF
TGTGCTAGTGGTTTGTCCCTCGGCGGGGGCGAGTACGAGCAGTACTTC
>.|TRBJ2-3|TRBD2|TRBV7-9
CASSFFPGLAGSTDTQYF
TGTGCCAGCAGCTTCTTCCCGGGACTAGCGGGTAGCACAGATACGCAGTATTTT
>.|TRBJ2-5|.|TRBV7-9
CASSLARGIQETQYF
TGTGCCAGCAGCTTAGCTAGGGGGATACAAGAGACCCAGTACTTC
>once|TRBJ1-1|TRBD1|TRBV4-1
CASAFPRDRGENTEAFF
TGCGCCAGCGCCTTTCCCCGGGACAGGGGAGAGAACACTGAAGCTTTCTTT
>.|TRBJ2-3|TRBD1|TRBV5-4
CASSPGQGFEVSTDTQYF
TGTGCCAGCAGCCCGGGACAGGGGTTTGAGGTTAGCACAGATACGCAGTATTTT
>.|TRBJ1-2|.|TRBV5-6
CASSLAPHQGNGYTF
TGTGCCAGCAGCTTGGCCCCGCACCAGGGCAATGGCTACACCTTC